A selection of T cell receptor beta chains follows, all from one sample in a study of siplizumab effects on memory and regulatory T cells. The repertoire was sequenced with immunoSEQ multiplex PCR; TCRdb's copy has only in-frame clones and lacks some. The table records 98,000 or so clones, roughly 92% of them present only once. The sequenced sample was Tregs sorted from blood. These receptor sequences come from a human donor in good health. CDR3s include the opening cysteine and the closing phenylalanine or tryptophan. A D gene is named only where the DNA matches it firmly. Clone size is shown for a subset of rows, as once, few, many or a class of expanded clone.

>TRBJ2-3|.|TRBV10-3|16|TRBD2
TGTGCCATCACTTGGACTAGCGGGGGTCGCACAGATACGCAGTATTTT
CAITWTSGGRTDTQYF
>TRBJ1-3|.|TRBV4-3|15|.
TGCGCCAGCAGCCAAGAAGGGGGCTCTGGAAACACCATATATTTT
CASSQEGGSGNTIYF
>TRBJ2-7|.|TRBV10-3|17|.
TGTGCCATCAGTGAGCACCCTCCGACAGTGCCTTCCTACGAGCAGTACTTC
CAISEHPPTVPSYEQYF
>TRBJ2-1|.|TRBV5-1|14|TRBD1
TGCGCCAGCAGCTTACAGGGGGCACTGGATGAGCAGTTCTTC
CASSLQGALDEQFF
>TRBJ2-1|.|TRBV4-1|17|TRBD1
TGCGCCAGCAGCCAAGTACGAACCGGGACAGGGGGCAATGAGCAGTTCTTC
CASSQVRTGTGGNEQFF
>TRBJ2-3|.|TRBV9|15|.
TGTGCCAGCAGCCTCAGCACAGGGCGCACAGATACGCAGTATTTT
CASSLSTGRTDTQYF
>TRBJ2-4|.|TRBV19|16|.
TGTGCCAGTAGTCTGGCAGGCACCGGGGCCAAAAACATTCAGTACTTC
CASSLAGTGAKNIQYF
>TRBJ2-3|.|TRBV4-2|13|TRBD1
TGTGCCAGCAGCCAGGACAGGGGGGATACGCAGTATTTT
CASSQDRGDTQYF
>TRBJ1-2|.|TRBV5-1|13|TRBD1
TGCGCCAGCAGCTTGGGACAGGGCGATGGCTACACCTTC
CASSLGQGDGYTF
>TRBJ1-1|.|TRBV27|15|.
TGTGCCAGCAGACAGAGTTTAGGAATGAACACTGAAGCTTTCTTT
CASRQSLGMNTEAFF
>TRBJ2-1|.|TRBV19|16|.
TGTGCCAGTAGTATTTTAAGCGCGACTGGCAACAATGAGCAGTTCTTC
CASSILSATGNNEQFF
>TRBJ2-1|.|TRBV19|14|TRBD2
TGTGCCAGTCGGAATTCAGCGGGAGACAATGAGCAGTTCTTC
CASRNSAGDNEQFF
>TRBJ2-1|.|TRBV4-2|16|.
TGTGCCAGCAGCCAAGTCGGTCGGGGCGACTACAATGAGCAGTTCTTC
CASSQVGRGDYNEQFF
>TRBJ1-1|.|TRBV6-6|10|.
TGTGCCAGCAGTTTGGCTGAAGCTTTCTTT
CASSLAEAFF
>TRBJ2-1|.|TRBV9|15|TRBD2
TGTGCCAGCAGCGTGGGGACTAGCGTACGCAATGAGCAGTTCTTC
CASSVGTSVRNEQFF
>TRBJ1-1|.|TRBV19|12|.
TGTGCCAGTAGTGTTTTGAACACTGAAGCTTTCTTT
CASSVLNTEAFF
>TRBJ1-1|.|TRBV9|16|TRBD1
TGTGCCAGCAGCGTAGAGGGGGCGGGACTCCCAAATGGGGCTTTCTTT
CASSVEGAGLPNGAFF
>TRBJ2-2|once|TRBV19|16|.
TGTGCCAGTAGTATTGGCCGGCTAGACGGCACCGGGGAGCTGTTTTTT
CASSIGRLDGTGELFF
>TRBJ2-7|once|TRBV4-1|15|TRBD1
TGCGCCAGCAGCCAGGAGGGACAGGCCCTCTACGAGCAGTACTTC
CASSQEGQALYEQYF
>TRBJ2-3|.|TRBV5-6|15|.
TGTGCCAGCAGCTTGGTCGGGCTAGCAAGAGATACGCAGTATTTT
CASSLVGLARDTQYF
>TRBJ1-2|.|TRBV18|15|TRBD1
TGTGCCAGCTCACCGGACAGGTGGGGGTACTATGGCTACACCTTC
CASSPDRWGYYGYTF
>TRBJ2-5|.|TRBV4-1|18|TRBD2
TGCGCCAGCAGCCAAGATCCGGGACTAGCGGGGGTGCAAGAGACCCAGTACTTC
CASSQDPGLAGVQETQYF
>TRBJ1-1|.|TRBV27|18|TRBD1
TGTGCCAGCAGTCCAGACAGGGGGCGAATTCTGGTGAGCACTGAAGCTTTCTTT
CASSPDRGRILVSTEAFF
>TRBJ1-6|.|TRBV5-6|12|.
TGTGCCAGCAGCTTCAACAGATCCCCCCTCCACTTT
CASSFNRSPLHF
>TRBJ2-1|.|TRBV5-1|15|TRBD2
TGCGCCAGCAGCCACTTAGCGGGCTCTAACAATGAGCAGTTCTTC
CASSHLAGSNNEQFF
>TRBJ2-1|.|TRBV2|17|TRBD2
TGTGCCAGCGGGGCAATTAGCGGGAGGATCGGAGTCTCTGAGCAGTTCTTC
CASGAISGRIGVSEQFF
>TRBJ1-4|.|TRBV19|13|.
TGTGCCAGTAGTATTGCGGCTCGGGAAAAACTGTTTTTT
CASSIAAREKLFF
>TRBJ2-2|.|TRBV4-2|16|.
TGTGCCAGCAGCCGGCGAGGGGTCCTTAACACCGGGGAGCTGTTTTTT
CASSRRGVLNTGELFF
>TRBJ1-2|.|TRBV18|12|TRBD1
TGTGCCAGCTCACAGGACAGGGGGCGAGCCACCTTC
CASSQDRGRATF
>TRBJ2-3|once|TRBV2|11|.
TGTGCCAGCAGTGTTAAGGATACGCAGTATTTT
CASSVKDTQYF
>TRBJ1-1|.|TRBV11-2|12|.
TGTGCCAGCAGCTTTGGGAGTGGTGAAGCTTTCTTT
CASSFGSGEAFF
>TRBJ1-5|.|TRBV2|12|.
TGTGCCAGCAAGCTTCAAAATCAGCCCCAGCATTTT
CASKLQNQPQHF
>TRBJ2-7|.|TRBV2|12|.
TGTGCCAGCAGTAGGACTGCCTACGAGCAGTACTTC
CASSRTAYEQYF
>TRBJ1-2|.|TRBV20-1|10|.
TGCAGCGCCAGAACAGGGGGCTACACCTTC
CSARTGGYTF
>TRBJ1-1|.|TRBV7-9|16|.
TGTGCCAGCAGCTTAGTTGCACCCGGGCGAGGCACTGAAGCTTTCTTT
CASSLVAPGRGTEAFF
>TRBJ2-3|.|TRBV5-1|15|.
TGCGCCAGCAGCTTGGTCATTCCGGGCACAGATACGCAGTATTTT
CASSLVIPGTDTQYF
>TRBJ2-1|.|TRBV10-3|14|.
TGTGCCACAATGGGGGCTTCATCCTACAATGAGCAGTTCTTC
CATMGASSYNEQFF
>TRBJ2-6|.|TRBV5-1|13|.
TGCGCCAGCAGCGCATCTGGGGCCAACGTCCTGACTTTC
CASSASGANVLTF
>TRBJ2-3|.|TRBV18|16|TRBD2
TGTGCCAGCTCACCACCGACTAGCGGGGGCACAGATACGCAGTATTTT
CASSPPTSGGTDTQYF
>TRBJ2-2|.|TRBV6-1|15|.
TGTGCCAGCAGTGAAAGCTCAGAGGTTAGCGGGGAGCTGTTTTTT
CASSESSEVSGELFF
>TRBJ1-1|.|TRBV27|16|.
TGTGCCAGCAGGCAAAACCCGGGTCTAATGAACACTGAAGCTTTCTTT
CASRQNPGLMNTEAFF
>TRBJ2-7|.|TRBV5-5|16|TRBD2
TGTGCCAGCAGCTCCGGACTAGCGGGGGTCTCCTACGAGCAGTACTTC
CASSSGLAGVSYEQYF
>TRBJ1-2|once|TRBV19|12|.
TGTGCCAGTAGTATGACCGGGTATGGCTACACCTTC
CASSMTGYGYTF
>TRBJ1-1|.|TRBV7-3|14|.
TGTGCCAGCAGCTTATCTTCCAGGAACACTGAAGCTTTCTTT
CASSLSSRNTEAFF